These 19 T cell receptor beta chains were sequenced from one sample in a study of shared clonotypes between healthy human individuals. Libraries were prepared by immunoSEQ multiplex PCR; TCRdb keeps only in-frame clonotypes and omits some of them. Of 2 million to 2.5 million clones in the sample, roughly 96% were seen once. The material sequenced was naive CD4+ T cells sorted from blood. The subset: CD45RA+ positively selected. The receptors were sampled from a man aged 18 to 35 in good health.

The CDR3: CARRGRGTVNTEAFF. The CDR3 DNA is TGTGCCAGGAGAGGCCGTGGGACAGTGAACACTGAAGCTTTCTTT. V gene TRBV2 combines with J gene TRBJ1-1, with TRBD1 matching over 7 bases. V lost 9 bases and J lost 0; bases outside the gene matches: 10. Germline assignment: CDR1 SNHLY and CDR2 FYNNEI. CDR3 length: 15 residues.

In the case of this clone: Other nucleotide sequences in the sample specify the same CDR3. V gene TRBV18 combines with J gene TRBJ2-3; D unresolved. This CDR3 comprises 12 residues. CDR1 and CDR2 (germline): KGHSH, LQKENI. Trimming shortened V by 2 bases and J by 5 bases, and 5 bases separated the two germline ends. The CDR3 loop is CASSPFGDTQYF. CDR3 DNA: TGTGCCAGCTCACCATTTGGAGATACGCAGTATTTT.

The chain employs TRBV5-6 and TRBJ2-1; a weak D match, TRBD2 (5 bases). The length of the CDR3 is 13 residues. Germline CDR1 is SGHDT and CDR2 is YYEEEE. V was shortened by 1 base and J by 8 bases, with 10 bases between the two germline ends. Here the CDR3 reads CASSLRPGYEQFF. CDR3 in DNA: TGTGCCAGCAGCTTGCGTCCGGGATATGAGCAGTTCTTC.

V is TRBV18 and J is TRBJ1-4, with 8 bases aligning to TRBD1. The CDR3 sequence is 15 residues long. V dropped 3 bases and J dropped 7; count of bases not matched to a gene: 7. Germline V gene sequence: CDR1 KGHSH, CDR2 LQKENI. This chain's CDR3 is CASSPSGTGLEKLFF. The CDR3 region has the DNA TGTGCCAGCTCACCGTCCGGGACAGGCCTTGAAAAACTGTTTTTT.

This clone was detected only a few times. The identical CDR3 is also encoded by other nucleotide sequences in the sample. The rearrangement joins TRBV5-1 to TRBJ2-5; no firm D call. Trimming cost V 0 bases and J 2 bases, with 8 bases left between them. The CDR3 spans 14 residues. Per germline, CDR1 SGHRS and CDR2 YFSETQ. CDR3 residues: CASSLAGFQETQYF. CDR3 nucleotides: TGCGCCAGCAGCTTGGCCGGGTTTCAAGAGACCCAGTACTTC.

The CDR3 sequence: CATSRTGLSPLHF. The CDR3 DNA sequence: TGTGCCACCAGCAGGACAGGGCTTTCACCCCTCCACTTT. The chain uses TRBV15 and TRBJ1-6, with 7 positions matching TRBD1. The CDR3 length is 13 residues. V shed 3 bases, J shed 9 bases, and the junction held 2 bases outside the gene matches. Germline loops: CDR1 LNHNV, CDR2 YYDKDF (reference sequence).

As DNA, the CDR3 is TGTGCCAGCAGCAACCGGGACAGGGAATTGCATCAGCCCCAGCATTTT. Amino acid sequence: CASSNRDRELHQPQHF. The chain carries TRBV6-6 and TRBJ1-5; 9 positions match TRBD1. The J segment lost 5 bases and the V segment lost 6 bases, leaving 11 bases of the junction unmatched. The CDR3 has 16 residues. Germline V lookup: CDR1 MNHNY, CDR2 SVGAGI (reference sequence).

This rearrangement joins TRBV7-2 to TRBJ2-7; D assignment may be TRBD1 or TRBD2 (5 bases each). The CDR3 contains 14 residues. V shed 3 bases and J shed 3 bases, with 12 bases lying between them. The V gene's germline CDR1 is SGHTA and CDR2 FQGNSA. CDR3 region: CASSFRGAFYEQYF. In DNA form, the CDR3 reads TGTGCCAGCAGCTTCCGAGGGGCGTTCTACGAGCAGTACTTC.

The genes are TRBV18 and TRBJ1-1; TRBD1 matches 7 bases. V lost 5 bases and J lost 6; bases outside the gene matches: 3. Looked up from germline, CDR1 is KGHSH and CDR2 is LQKENI. CDR3 length: 12 residues. CDR3 sequence reads: CASSTQGPEAFF. In DNA, the CDR3 is TGTGCCAGCTCAACACAGGGGCCTGAAGCTTTCTTT.

Details on this clone: The same CDR3 arises from other DNA sequences in this sample as well. V is TRBV5-4 and J is TRBJ2-5; D may be TRBD2 (6 bases). Trimming removed 4 bases from V and 4 bases from J, with 14 bases in between. The CDR3 runs 14 residues. Per the germline V gene, CDR1 is SGHNT and CDR2 is YYREEE (reference sequence). The CDR3 DNA reads TGTGCCAGCAGCCTGGGAGGAGGGAGAGAGACCCAGTACTTC. Its translation: CASSLGGGRETQYF. The full variable domain, its missing parts supplied by reference TRBV5-4 and TRBJ2-5, is ETGVTQSPTHLIKTRGQQVTLRCSSQSGHNTVSWYQQALGQGPQFIFQYYREEENGRGNFPPRFSGLQFPNYSSELNVNALELDDSALYLCASSLGGGRETQYFGPGTRLLVL.

Note on this clone: One end of the junction is discordant with germline, which a read error may explain. This chain uses TRBV7-7 with TRBJ2-5, with 12 bases aligning to TRBD2. CDR3 length: 15 amino acids. The germline gives CDR1 SSHAT, CDR2 FNYEAQ (reference sequence). The CDR3 DNA is TGTGCTAGCAGCCCGAGGACTAGCGGGGAAGAGACCCAGTACTTC. Encoded protein: CASSPRTSGEETQYF. The whole variable domain, remainder taken from reference TRBV7-7 and TRBJ2-5, is GAGVSQSPRYKVTKRGQDVTLRCDPISSHATLYWYQQALGQGPEFLTYFNYEAQPDKSGLPSDRFSAERPEGSISTLTIQRTEQRDSAMYRCASSPRTSGEETQYFGPGTRLLVL.

The chain has TRBV5-1 and TRBJ2-3; D perhaps matches TRBD2 (7 bases). Deletions cut 3 bases from V and 2 bases from J, with 16 bases between. This CDR3 spans 16 amino acids. Germline CDR1 is SGHRS and CDR2 is YFSETQ. For the CDR3, the DNA is TGCGCCAGCAGCTCGGGAGGACAGCCAGCCACAGATACGCAGTATTTT. This translates into CASSSGGQPATDTQYF.

The chain recombines TRBV13 with TRBJ2-7; weak D call: TRBD1 (5 bases). Germline loops: CDR1 PRHDT, CDR2 FYEKMQ (reference sequence). This CDR3 contains 13 residues. V was clipped by 5 bases and J by 7 bases, with 15 bases between them. The CDR3 sequence: CASSPPGAREQYF. CDR3 DNA sequence: TGTGCCAGCAGCCCCCCTGGGGCGAGAGAGCAGTACTTC.

The chain couples TRBV4-1 to TRBJ2-1; tentatively, D is TRBD2 (5 bases). The CDR3 sequence is 14 residues long. The germline CDR1 and CDR2 sequences are MGHRA and YSYEKL. The V end lost 1 base, the J end lost 9 bases, and 13 bases lay between the germline ends. The CDR3 bases are TGCGCCAGCAGCCAAGGTCCGGGGTGGCCTGAGCAGTTCTTC. Protein sequence: CASSQGPGWPEQFF.

The rearrangement uses TRBV18 and TRBJ2-3, with 7 bases that match TRBD2. The CDR3 loop spans 15 amino acids. In germline, CDR1 is KGHSH, CDR2 LQKENI. The V and J ends lost 0 bases and 2 bases, in that order; junction bases with no gene match: 2. This chain's CDR3 is CASSPPGLFTDTQYF. As DNA, the CDR3 is TGTGCCAGCTCACCACCGGGACTATTCACAGATACGCAGTATTTT.

V is TRBV18 and J is TRBJ2-7; weak D call: TRBD1 (6 bases). The ends were cut back, 10 bases at V and 2 bases at J, with 21 bases in the middle. This CDR3 contains 15 residues. Germline CDR1 reads KGHSH; CDR2 reads LQKENI. DNA for the CDR3: TGTGCCACCCAACCCCCTCAGGGGATTACCTACGAGCAGTACTTC. Encoded protein: CATQPPQGITYEQYF.

The rearrangement uses TRBV4-2 and TRBJ1-3; D uncertain. The germline V and J ends were trimmed by 1 base and 2 bases, with 12 bases remaining between them. The V gene's germline CDR1 is LGHNA and CDR2 YNFKEQ. This CDR3 comprises 16 residues. The CDR3 sequence is CASSQGRAGPGNTIYF. The DNA of the CDR3 is TGTGCCAGCAGCCAAGGAAGGGCCGGTCCTGGAAACACCATATATTTT.

The rearrangement joins TRBV7-2 to TRBJ2-7, with 9 bases that match TRBD1. Germline lookup yields CDR1 SGHTA and CDR2 FQGNSA. V shed 4 bases, J shed 2 bases, and the junction held 6 bases outside the gene matches. CDR3 length equals 15 residues. CDR3 amino acids: CASSSGQGITYEQYF. The CDR3 DNA follows: TGTGCCAGCAGCTCGGGACAGGGAATCACCTACGAGCAGTACTTC.

This clone has a handful of counts. The sample carries other DNA sequences with the same CDR3. The chain employs TRBV19 and TRBJ2-7, with 12 bases aligning to TRBD2. Losses at the gene ends were 6 bases for V and 2 bases for J; bases not matched to a gene: 2. Germline V gene lookup returns CDR1 LNHDA and CDR2 SQIVND (reference sequence). The CDR3 runs to 14 residues. The CDR3 DNA reads as TGTGCCAGTAGCCTAGCGGGGGGGCCCTACGAGCAGTACTTC. It translates to CASSLAGGPYEQYF.